The present T cell receptor beta chain was sequenced within a study of CD8 T cells in Susac syndrome. Turning to the study itself: When their blood was taken, patients with Susac syndrome were therapy-naive, taking corticosteroids, or taking intravenous immunoglobulin alone.

Germline V gene lookup returns CDR1 MNHNY and CDR2 SVGAGI (reference sequence). Trimming left V 5 bases short and J 8 bases short, with 10 bases between. The CDR3 is 12 residues long. Negative isolation was used for CD8+ and CD4+ T cells and FACS enrichment for TEMRA cells. RNA amounts of roughly 0.5 to 1 ug underwent reverse transcription with random hexamers. It was immunoSEQ multiplex PCR that amplified TCR beta CDR3 across 54 Vbeta and 13 Jbeta. TCRdb redid the calling of the immunoSEQ multiplex PCR reads with MiXCR, one entry per CDR3 protein. This table holds some 180,000 distinct CDR3 sequences, 85% to 95% found once.

Sequenced material: CD4+ T cells from PBMCs. V is TRBV6-6 and J is TRBJ2-4; D not certain. The source is a human donor with Susac syndrome. The chain's CDR3 is CASSTDGYIQYF. In nucleotides, the CDR3 is TGTGCCAGCAGTACGGACGGGTACATTCAGTACTTC.